Reported below is one T cell receptor beta chain. Its antigen remains unknown. Germline and genes here are mouse. The read stops 4 residues short of the end of the CDR3; the missing end is completed from the germline J gene. Cutaneous lymph nodes were pooled and cells sorted by CD4, CD8alpha, NKG2D, NKG2ACE and more. cDNA serving as the sequencing template came from extracted, reverse transcribed RNA. The repertoire was sequenced with immunoSEQ multiplex PCR; TCRdb's copy has only in-frame clones and lacks some. The sample contains about 270,000 clones, none occurring once; more than 1% lies in the top ten. This sample stems from a study of CD8+ T cells in alopecia areata. Study-wide context: Graft recipients were approximately 6-10-week-old female C3H/HeJ mice, and donor skin originated from approximately 6-12-month-old C3H/HeJ mice with spontaneous alopecia.

Study results and limitations: Resident alphabeta T cells of normal skin are also sequenced in scalp samples. Mouse data revealed clearer TCR sharing than patient data did, a gap possibly tied to HLA. Lesional tissue from the scalp (especially in alopecia totalis/universalis) showed higher clonality than normal scalp.

The trim removed 5 bases at V and 5 bases at J, leaving 5 bases unmatched. CDR1 and CDR2 (germline): NNHDY, SYVADS. The CDR3 has 15 amino acids. The receptor was derived from a C3H/HeJ mouse with alopecia areata. This mouse strain has H2-k as its MHC haplotype. The gene calls are TRBV13-3 and TRBJ2-2; 11 nucleotides match TRBD2. Sample: CD4+ T cells sorted from a lymph node. The DNA read from the CDR3 is TGTGCCAGCAGCACTTGGACTGGGGGGACCGGG. Amino acids: CASSTWTGGTG. The whole CDR3 protein reads CASSTWTGGTGQLYF.